This T cell receptor (beta chain) was sequenced in a study of blood T cell repertoires in COVID-19. Study in general: There were acute and convalescent COVID-19 samples, and they came from the United States, Italy and Spain. From T cells, B-cell-depleted T cells, or PBMCs came the material, which was cDNA or gDNA.

The V and J ends lost 3 bases and 0 bases, in that order; junction bases with no gene match: 9. Germline lookup yields CDR1 LNHDA and CDR2 SQIVND (reference sequence). This CDR3 has 18 amino acids. Authors' methods: From reference gene primer amplification, estimates of nucleated cell counts were derived. Libraries were prepared by immunoSEQ multiplex PCR; TCRdb keeps only in-frame clonotypes and omits some of them. The V and J calls and clone size were taken over from that table, and D and trimming were inferred from the DNA. Counted here are approximately 300,000 clones, 80% to 90% occurring once; the ten biggest clones make up 5% to 7.5%.

The clonotype was recovered from a man between 18 and 35 years old who had recovered from COVID-19. V and J are TRBV19 and TRBJ1-4; 8 bases map to TRBD1. Sequenced: peripheral blood. CDR3 coding DNA: TGTGCCAGTAGTATCACCCCGGGACAGGCAACAACTAATGAAAAACTGTTTTTT. This translates into CASSITPGQATTNEKLFF.